This TCR beta chain was identified in a study of cytomegalovirus exposure and HLA in healthy donors. As for the study in general: Most genotyped donors, around four fifths of 398, had Caucasian-associated genetic ancestry.

The study, taken as a whole, reports: Reportedly, fewer N-insertions than the roughly 690-donor mean appeared in an Asian-associated ancestry cluster in a later analysis. For most TCR sequences rarity was the rule, although some public TCRs occurred in many donors. For presence/absence analyses, sequencing depth was assumed to be roughly uniform across donors.

The PCR contained 60 Vbeta and 13 Jbeta primers. Generated by immunoSEQ multiplex PCR, the TCRdb table keeps only in-frame clones and is missing some. Here the sample spans roughly 120,000 clones, about two thirds being singletons. A word on this clone: The antigen is undetermined.

This CDR3 has 16 residues. The germline CDR1 and CDR2 sequences are MGHRA and YSYEKL. V dropped 4 bases and J dropped 6; count of bases not matched to a gene: 10. The chain is built from TRBV4-1 and TRBJ2-2; the match to TRBD1 covers 8 bases. The sequence came from a woman aged 70-85 years in good health and CMV-seropositive. The specimen was PBMCs. CDR3 sequence (DNA): TGCGCCAGCAGCCGCCTGGACAGGGAACGGGCCGGGGAGCTGTTTTTT. This gives the protein CASSRLDRERAGELFF.